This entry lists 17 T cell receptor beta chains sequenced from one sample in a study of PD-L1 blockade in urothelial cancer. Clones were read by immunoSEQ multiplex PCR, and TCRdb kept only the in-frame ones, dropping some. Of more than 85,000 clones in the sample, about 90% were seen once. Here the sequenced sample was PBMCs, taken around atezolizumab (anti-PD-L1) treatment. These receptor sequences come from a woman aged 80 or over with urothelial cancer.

CDR3 nucleotide sequence: TGTGCCAGCAGCGCCGGGGACAGAGAAACGCCCACAGATACGCAGTATTTT. This gives the protein CASSAGDRETPTDTQYF. The rearrangement uses TRBV9 and TRBJ2-3; 7 bases line up with TRBD1. Looked up from germline, CDR1 is SGDLS and CDR2 is YYNGEE. The CDR3 spans 17 residues. J lost 2 bases, V lost 3 bases, and 12 bases had no gene match.

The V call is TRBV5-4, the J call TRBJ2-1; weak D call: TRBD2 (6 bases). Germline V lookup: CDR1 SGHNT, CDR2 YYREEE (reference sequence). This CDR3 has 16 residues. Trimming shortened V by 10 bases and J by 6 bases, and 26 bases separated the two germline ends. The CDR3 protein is CAYTNPVGGTGNEQFF. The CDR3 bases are TGTGCCTACACGAACCCGGTGGGCGGGACGGGCAATGAGCAGTTCTTC.

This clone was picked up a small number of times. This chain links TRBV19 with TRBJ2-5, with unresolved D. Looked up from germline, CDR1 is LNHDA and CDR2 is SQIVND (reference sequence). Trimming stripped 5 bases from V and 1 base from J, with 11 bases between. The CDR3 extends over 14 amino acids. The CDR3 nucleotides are TGTGCCAGTAGTCCCCGGAGCGCCCAAGAGACCCAGTACTTC. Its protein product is CASSPRSAQETQYF. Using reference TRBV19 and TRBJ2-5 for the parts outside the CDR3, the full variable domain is DGGITQSPKYLFRKEGQNVTLSCEQNLNHDAMYWYRQDPGQGLRLIYYSQIVNDFQKGDIAEGYSVSREKKESFPLTVTSAQKNPTAFYLCASSPRSAQETQYFGPGTRLLVL.

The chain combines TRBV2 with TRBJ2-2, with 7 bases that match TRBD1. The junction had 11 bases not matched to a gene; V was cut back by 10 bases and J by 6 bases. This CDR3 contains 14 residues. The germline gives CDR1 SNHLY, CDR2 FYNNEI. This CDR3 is CAMKGARLSGELFF. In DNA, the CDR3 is TGTGCCATGAAGGGGGCGCGCCTATCCGGGGAGCTGTTTTTT. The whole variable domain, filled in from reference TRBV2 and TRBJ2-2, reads EPEVTQTPSHQVTQMGQEVILRCVPISNHLYFYWYRQILGQKVEFLVSFYNNEISEKSEIFDDQFSVERPDGSNFTLKIRSTKLEDSAMYFCAMKGARLSGELFFGEGSRLTVL.

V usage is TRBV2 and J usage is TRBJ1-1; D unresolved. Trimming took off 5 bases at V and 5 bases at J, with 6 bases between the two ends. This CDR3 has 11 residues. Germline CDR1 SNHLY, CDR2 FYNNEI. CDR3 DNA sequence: TGTGCCAGCAGTCCAGGAACTGAAGCTTTCTTT. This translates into CASSPGTEAFF.

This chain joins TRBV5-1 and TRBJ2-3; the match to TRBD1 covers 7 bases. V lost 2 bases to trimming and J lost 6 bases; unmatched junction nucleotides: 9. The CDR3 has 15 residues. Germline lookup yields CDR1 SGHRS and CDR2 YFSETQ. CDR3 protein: CASSLPTGRRDTQYF. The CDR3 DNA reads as TGCGCCAGCAGCTTACCGACAGGGCGGAGGGATACGCAGTATTTT.

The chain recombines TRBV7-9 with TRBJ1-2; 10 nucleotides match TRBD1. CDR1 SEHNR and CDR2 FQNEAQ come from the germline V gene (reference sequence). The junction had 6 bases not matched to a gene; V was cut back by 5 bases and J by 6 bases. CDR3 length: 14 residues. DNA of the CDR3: TGTGCCAGCAGCCCCCGGGACAGGGGCCATGGCTACACCTTC. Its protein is CASSPRDRGHGYTF.

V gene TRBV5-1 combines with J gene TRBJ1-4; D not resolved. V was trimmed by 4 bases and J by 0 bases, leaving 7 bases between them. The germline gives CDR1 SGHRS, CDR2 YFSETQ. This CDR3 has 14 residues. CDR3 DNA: TGCGCCAGCAGCACGACACCAACTAATGAAAAACTGTTTTTT. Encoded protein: CASSTTPTNEKLFF.

CDR3 sequence reads: CASSWSRSSYNEQFF. Here the CDR3 DNA reads TGTGCCAGCAGCTGGAGCCGAAGCTCCTACAATGAGCAGTTCTTC. The chain links TRBV27 to TRBJ2-1; D unclear. This CDR3 has 15 amino acids. Trimming took off 6 bases at V and 0 bases at J, with 12 bases between the two ends. Germline CDR1 reads MNHEY; CDR2 reads SMNVEV (reference sequence).

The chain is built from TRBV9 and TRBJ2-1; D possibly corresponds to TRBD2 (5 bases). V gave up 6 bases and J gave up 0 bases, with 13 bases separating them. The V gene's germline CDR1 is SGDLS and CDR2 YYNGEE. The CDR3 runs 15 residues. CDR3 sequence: CASTPGGRSYNEQFF. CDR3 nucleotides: TGTGCCAGCACCCCCGGCGGGCGCTCCTACAATGAGCAGTTCTTC.

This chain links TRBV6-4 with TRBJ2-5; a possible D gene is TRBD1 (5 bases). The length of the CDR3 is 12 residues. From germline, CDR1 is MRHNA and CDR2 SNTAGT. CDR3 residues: CATLRQKETQYF. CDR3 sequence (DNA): TGTGCGACCCTTAGACAGAAAGAGACCCAGTACTTC.

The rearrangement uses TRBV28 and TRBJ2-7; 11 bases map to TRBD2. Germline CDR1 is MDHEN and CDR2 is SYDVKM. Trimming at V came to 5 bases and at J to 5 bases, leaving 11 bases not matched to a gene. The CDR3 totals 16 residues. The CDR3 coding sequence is TGTGCCAGCAGTCACAGACTAGCGGGGCCCCTAGACGAGCAGTACTTC. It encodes CASSHRLAGPLDEQYF. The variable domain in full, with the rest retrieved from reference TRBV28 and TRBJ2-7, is DVKVTQSSRYLVKRTGEKVFLECVQDMDHENMFWYRQDPGLGLRLIYFSYDVKMKEKGDIPEGYSVSREKKERFSLILESASTNQTSMYLCASSHRLAGPLDEQYFGPGTRLTVT.

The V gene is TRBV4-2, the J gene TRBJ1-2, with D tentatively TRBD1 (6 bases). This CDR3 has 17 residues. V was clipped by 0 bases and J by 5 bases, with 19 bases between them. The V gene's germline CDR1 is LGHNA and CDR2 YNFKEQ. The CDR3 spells CASSQDLRGPRGYGYTF. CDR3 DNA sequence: TGTGCCAGCAGCCAAGATCTTCGTGGACCCAGGGGTTATGGCTACACCTTC.

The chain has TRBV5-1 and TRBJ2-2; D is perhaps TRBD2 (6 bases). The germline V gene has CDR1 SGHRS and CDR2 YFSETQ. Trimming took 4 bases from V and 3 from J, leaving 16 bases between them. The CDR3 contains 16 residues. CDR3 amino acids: CASSPTRGTDTGELFF. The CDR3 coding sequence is TGCGCCAGCAGCCCCACCCGGGGGACCGACACCGGGGAGCTGTTTTTT.

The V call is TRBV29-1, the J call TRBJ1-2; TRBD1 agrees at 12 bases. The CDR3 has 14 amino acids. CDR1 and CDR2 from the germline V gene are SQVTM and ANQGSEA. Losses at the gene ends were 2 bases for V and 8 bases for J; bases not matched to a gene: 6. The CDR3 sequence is CSVELGQGATGYTF. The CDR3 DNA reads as TGCAGCGTTGAATTGGGACAGGGGGCGACGGGCTACACCTTC.

CDR3 DNA: TGTGCCAGCAGTTCCTACAGGGAAAATGAAAAACTGTTTTTT. It yields the protein CASSSYRENEKLFF. V and J are TRBV27 and TRBJ1-4; TRBD1 is a possible D gene (6 bases). V was shortened by 4 bases and J by 5 bases, with 11 bases between the two germline ends. The CDR3 contains 14 residues. Germline CDR1 is MNHEY and CDR2 is SMNVEV (reference sequence).

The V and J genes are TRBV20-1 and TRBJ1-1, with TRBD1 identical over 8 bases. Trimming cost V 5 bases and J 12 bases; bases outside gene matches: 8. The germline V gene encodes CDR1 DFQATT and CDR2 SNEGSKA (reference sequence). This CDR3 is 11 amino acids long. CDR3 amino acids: CSASDRDGSFF. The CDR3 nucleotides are TGCAGTGCTTCGGACAGGGATGGATCTTTCTTT.